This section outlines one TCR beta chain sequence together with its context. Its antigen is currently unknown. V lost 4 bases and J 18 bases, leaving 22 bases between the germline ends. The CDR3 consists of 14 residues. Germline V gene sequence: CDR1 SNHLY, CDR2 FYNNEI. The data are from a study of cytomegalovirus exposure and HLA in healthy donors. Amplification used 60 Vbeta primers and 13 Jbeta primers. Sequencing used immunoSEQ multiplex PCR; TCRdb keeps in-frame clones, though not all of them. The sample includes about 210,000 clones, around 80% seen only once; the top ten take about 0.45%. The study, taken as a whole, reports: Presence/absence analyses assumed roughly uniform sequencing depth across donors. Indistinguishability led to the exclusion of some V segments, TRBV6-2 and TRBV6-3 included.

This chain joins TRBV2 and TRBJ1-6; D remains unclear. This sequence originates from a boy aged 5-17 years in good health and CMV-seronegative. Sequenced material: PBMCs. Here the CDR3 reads CASSGFGPTLVDHF. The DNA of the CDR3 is TGTGCCAGCAGTGGCTTTGGGCCTACCCTGGTGGACCACTTT.